These 15 T cell receptor beta chains share one sample of origin, sequenced in a study of T cells after yellow fever vaccination. A single record per CDR3 protein comes from TCRdb applying MiXCR to the 5' RACE reads. Among around 590,000 distinct CDR3 sequences listed, 9% to 15% were seen once. This specimen consisted of PBMCs, obtained on the day of the yellow fever booster vaccination. These receptors were taken from a man aged 30 to 39 who received the YFV17D yellow fever vaccine.

The chain is built from TRBV6-2 or TRBV6-3 and TRBJ1-5; D is perhaps TRBD1 (6 bases). V lost 5 bases and J 0 bases, leaving 11 bases between the germline ends. The CDR3 runs 15 residues. Germline values: CDR1 MNHEY, CDR2 SVGEGT. CDR3 protein: CASSGDRRSNQPQHF. CDR3 nucleotides: TGTGCCAGCAGTGGTGACAGGCGTAGCAATCAGCCCCAGCATTTT.

This clonotype was seen at least ten times. The rearrangement joins TRBV19 to TRBJ2-2; 9 bases fit TRBD1. The CDR3 consists of 16 residues. The germline gives CDR1 LNHDA, CDR2 SQIVND (reference sequence). The J segment lost 4 bases and the V segment lost 5 bases, leaving 8 bases of the junction unmatched. CDR3 in amino acids: CASSPLGTGTTGELFF. Here the CDR3 DNA reads TGTGCCAGTAGTCCATTGGGGACAGGGACCACCGGGGAGCTGTTTTTT.

The sample holds many counts of this clonotype. V usage is TRBV5-1 and J usage is TRBJ2-1; 8 nucleotides agree with TRBD2. V lost 4 bases, J lost 16 bases, and 13 bases stayed unmatched. CDR1 is SGHRS and CDR2 is YFSETQ in the germline V gene. CDR3 length: 13 residues. The DNA of the CDR3 is TGCGCCAGCAGCGAGGGATCACTAGCGGCCCTCTTCTTC. Translating gives CASSEGSLAALFF.

The chain is built from TRBV6-1 and TRBJ2-3, with D perhaps matching TRBD2 (6 bases). The germline CDR1 and CDR2 sequences are MNHNS and SASEGT. Trimming removed 7 bases at V and 0 bases at J, with 11 bases between. The CDR3 spans 14 residues. CDR3 bases: TGTGCCAGCACGGCCGGGACTAGCACAGATACGCAGTATTTT. This encodes CASTAGTSTDTQYF.

V and J are TRBV30 and TRBJ2-3; the D is unclear. There are 15 residues in the CDR3. The V and J ends lost 5 bases and 3 bases respectively, with 18 bases between them. Germline V gives CDR1 GTSNPN, CDR2 SVGIG (reference sequence). CDR3 nucleotide sequence: TGTGCCTGGCAGCGAGACTCGTACGAAACAGATACGCAGTATTTT. This translates into CAWQRDSYETDTQYF.

This rearrangement joins TRBV20-1 to TRBJ2-1; possibly TRBD2 for D (5 bases). Germline assignment: CDR1 DFQATT and CDR2 SNEGSKA (reference sequence). The V end lost 4 bases, the J end lost 8 bases, and 12 bases lay between the germline ends. This CDR3 region has 12 residues. The CDR3 DNA reads as TGCAGTGCTAAGAGTCTAGCCGATGAGCAGTTCTTC. Translating it yields CSAKSLADEQFF.

This clonotype occurred a few times. The rearrangement links TRBV5-1 to TRBJ2-7; D not certain. CDR3 length equals 14 residues. V was clipped by 0 bases and J by 3 bases, with 10 bases between them. CDR1 is SGHRS, CDR2 YFSETQ, per germline. CDR3 nucleotide sequence: TGCGCCAGCAGCTTGGGTCAGATCAACTACGAGCAGTACTTC. It is translated as CASSLGQINYEQYF. The full variable domain, in which reference TRBV5-1 and TRBJ2-7 provide the parts outside the CDR3, is KAGVTQTPRYLIKTRGQQVTLSCSPISGHRSVSWYQQTPGQGLQFLFEYFSETQRNKGNFPGRFSGRQFSNSRSEMNVSTLELGDSALYLCASSLGQINYEQYFGPGTRLTVT.

This chain connects TRBV12-3 or TRBV12-4 to TRBJ1-3, with D hard to call. The CDR3 consists of 14 residues. V gave up 6 bases and J gave up 2 bases, with 11 bases separating them. In nucleotides, the CDR3 is TGTGCCAGCAGCCTAACGGTCCCTGGAAACACCATATATTTT. This sequence encodes CASSLTVPGNTIYF.

This clonotype was observed a handful of times. J is TRBJ2-2 and V is TRBV7-2; no definite D call. Looked up from germline, CDR1 is SGHTA and CDR2 is FQGNSA. V was cut by 1 base and J by 6 bases, with 9 bases left in between. The CDR3 is 14 amino acids. CDR3 loop: CASSLDFSAGELFF. The CDR3 coding sequence is TGTGCCAGCAGCTTAGATTTCAGCGCCGGGGAGCTGTTTTTT.

The chain joins TRBV29-1 to TRBJ1-1; a weak D match, TRBD1 (5 bases). The CDR3 extends over 15 amino acids. Trimming removed 4 bases at V and 7 bases at J, with 22 bases between. The V gene's germline CDR1 is SQVTM and CDR2 ANQGSEA. The CDR3 DNA is TGCAGCGTTGTCTCCCTCAGAGGGCGCGGGGGTGAAGCTTTCTTT. The encoded protein is CSVVSLRGRGGEAFF.

This chain joins TRBV20-1 and TRBJ2-5, with 10 bases identical to TRBD2. V shed 3 bases and J 7 bases; nucleotides not matched to a gene: 8. Germline values: CDR1 DFQATT, CDR2 SNEGSKA (reference sequence). This CDR3 region has 14 residues. CDR3 coding DNA: TGCAGTGCTAGCCCAGCGGGAGGGCCCGCGACCCAGTACTTC. It is translated as CSASPAGGPATQYF.

This clonotype appeared a few times. This chain connects TRBV7-2 to TRBJ2-2; possibly TRBD2 for D (5 bases). Trimming cost V 2 bases and J 6 bases, with 16 bases left between them. This CDR3 region has 16 residues. Germline V CDR1 and CDR2: SGHTA, FQGNSA. In nucleotides, the CDR3 is TGTGCCAGCAGCTTATATATAGGACTTAAAGCCGGGGAGCTGTTTTTT. This sequence encodes CASSLYIGLKAGELFF.

This clonotype was detected only a few times. The chain uses TRBV20-1 and TRBJ2-1; weak D call: TRBD2 (6 bases). V lost 6 bases to trimming and J lost 0 bases, with 15 bases between them. The CDR3 runs 15 residues. The germline CDR1 and CDR2 sequences are DFQATT and SNEGSKA (reference sequence). CDR3 sequence (DNA): TGCAGTGCAAAGACTAGTCAAAGCTCCTACAATGAGCAGTTCTTC. This sequence encodes CSAKTSQSSYNEQFF.

The J gene is TRBJ2-1, the V gene TRBV5-4, with D possibly matching TRBD2 (5 bases). The ends were cut back, 4 bases at V and 1 base at J, with 9 bases in the middle. CDR3 length equals 14 residues. Germline CDR1 is SGHNT and CDR2 is YYREEE (reference sequence). The CDR3 reads CASSKGVSYNEQFF. For the CDR3, the DNA is TGTGCCAGCAGCAAGGGAGTATCCTACAATGAGCAGTTCTTC.

A few counts support this clonotype. The rearrangement uses TRBV7-9 and TRBJ2-1; 8 nucleotides line up with TRBD2. Looked up from germline, CDR1 is SEHNR and CDR2 is FQNEAQ (reference sequence). V dropped 5 bases and J dropped 7; count of bases not matched to a gene: 10. The CDR3 is made up of 15 amino acids. In DNA, the CDR3 is TGTGCCAGCAGCCTTACGAGCGGGAGAACGAATGAGCAGTTCTTC. Amino acids: CASSLTSGRTNEQFF.